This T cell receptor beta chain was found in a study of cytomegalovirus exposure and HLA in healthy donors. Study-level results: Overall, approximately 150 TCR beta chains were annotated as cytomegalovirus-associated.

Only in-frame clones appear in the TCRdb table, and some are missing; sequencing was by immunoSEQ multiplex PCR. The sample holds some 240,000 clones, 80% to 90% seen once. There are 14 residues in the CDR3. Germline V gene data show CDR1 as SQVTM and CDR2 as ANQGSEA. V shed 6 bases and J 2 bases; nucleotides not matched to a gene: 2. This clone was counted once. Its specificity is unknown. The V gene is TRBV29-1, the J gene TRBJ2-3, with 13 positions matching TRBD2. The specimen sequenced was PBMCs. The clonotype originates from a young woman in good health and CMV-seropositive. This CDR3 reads CSVGLAGLTDTQYF. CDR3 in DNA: TGCAGCGTGGGACTAGCGGGGCTCACAGATACGCAGTATTTT.